This TCR beta chain was obtained from a study of cytomegalovirus exposure and HLA in healthy donors. Study-wide context: The Caucasian-associated ancestry cluster contained approximately 81% of the 398 genotyped donors. General study points: TCR sequences were mostly rare, though some public TCRs occurred in many donors. Looking again later, the authors saw that most CMV-associated TCR beta chains seemed HLA-restricted. Immune exposure information available was restricted to CMV serostatus.

The study ran its PCR with 60 Vbeta and 13 Jbeta primers. Sequencing used immunoSEQ multiplex PCR; TCRdb keeps in-frame clones, though not all of them. Of some 110,000 clones detected, roughly two thirds appear once; the ten largest clones hold approximately 3%. Germline V lookup: CDR1 SGHNT, CDR2 YENEEA. V gave up 4 bases and J gave up 0 bases; unmatched junction bases: 5. The CDR3 is 17 residues long. With respect to this clone: Its antigen remains unknown.

The chain has TRBV11-3 and TRBJ2-1; 11 bases map to TRBD2. This TCR was sampled from a man aged 30 to 45 in good health and CMV-seronegative. Material for sequencing was PBMCs. Written as DNA, the CDR3 is TGTGCCAGCAGCTCCCGGACTAGCGGGCTCTCCTACAATGAGCAGTTCTTC. Translated, it gives CASSSRTSGLSYNEQFF.